This T cell receptor (beta chain) was observed in a study of identical twins. TCRdb reprocessed the 5' RACE reads with MiXCR, giving one entry per CDR3 protein. The table includes approximately 300,000 distinct CDR3 sequences, around 9.7% detected once. This clonotype was picked up a small number of times. These sequences were also reported in another study, on yellow fever vaccine responses in identical twins.

This receptor was taken from a woman aged 18-30 years in good health. Sequencing was performed on CD8+ T cells sorted from blood.

This CDR3 is CASSSGHTGGYEQYF. The CDR3 DNA sequence: TGTGCCAGCAGCTCAGGTCATACAGGGGGCTACGAGCAGTACTTC. V is TRBV5-8 and J is TRBJ2-7; 8 bases agree with TRBD1. The J segment lost 3 bases and the V segment lost 3 bases, leaving 8 bases of the junction unmatched. The CDR3 length is 15 residues. Germline V gives CDR1 SGHTS, CDR2 YDEGEE.